The T cell receptor (beta chain) under discussion was sequenced for a study of cytomegalovirus exposure and HLA in healthy donors. General study results and limits: Reportedly, HLA-A and HLA-B alleles of most subjects were accurately predicted from TCR beta. Later analysis demonstrated an association between a missense DCLRE1C variant and TCR beta V- and J-gene trimming. The authors listed some 160 TCR beta chains as cytomegalovirus-associated.

The PCR employed 60 Vbeta primers together with 13 Jbeta primers. Only in-frame clones appear in the TCRdb table, and some are missing; sequencing was by immunoSEQ multiplex PCR. The data show about 64,000 clones, around three quarters seen once. The CDR3 runs to 16 residues. With V trimmed by 0 bases and J by 5 bases, 8 bases remained unmatched. Germline CDR1 and CDR2: MRHNA and SNTAGT. A remark on this clone: Antigen specificity is unknown.

The sequence derives from a man aged 18-30 years in good health and CMV-seropositive. Sequencing was done on a sample of PBMCs. The chain links TRBV6-4 to TRBJ2-3; 7 bases are a match to TRBD2. The CDR3 reads CASSDSRGGGIDTQYF. CDR3 nucleotide sequence: TGTGCCAGCAGTGACTCTCGCGGGGGAGGAATAGATACGCAGTATTTT.